The next 19 T cell receptor beta chains were all read from a single sample in a study of control samples from healthy donors and cancer patients. Profiled with immunoSEQ multiplex PCR; TCRdb holds only in-frame clones, not every one. This table has 70,000 or so clones, nearly 90% appearing once. The sequenced sample consisted of PBMCs. The receptors stem from a man aged 55 to 69 with lung cancer.

The J gene is TRBJ1-5, the V gene TRBV6-4; D not certain. CDR1 and CDR2 (germline): MRHNA, SNTAGT. This CDR3 spans 13 amino acids. Trimming took 3 bases from V and 3 from J, leaving 6 bases between them. The CDR3 DNA follows: TGTGCCAGCAGTGAACGGTCCAATCAGCCCCAGCATTTT. Protein product: CASSERSNQPQHF.

The chain recombines TRBV10-2 with TRBJ1-2; 7 bases map to TRBD1. CDR1 and CDR2 (germline): WSHSY, SAAADI. This CDR3 has 12 amino acids. Trimming cost V 6 bases and J 5 bases; bases outside gene matches: 3. The DNA of the CDR3 is TGCGCCAGCAGCGCACAGGGGTATGGCTACACCTTC. It is translated as CASSAQGYGYTF.

V and J are TRBV5-1 and TRBJ2-5, with TRBD1 matching 10 bases. There are 16 residues in the CDR3. Trimming cost V 6 bases and J 1 base; bases outside gene matches: 9. Germline values: CDR1 SGHRS, CDR2 YFSETQ. CDR3 DNA sequence: TGCGCCAGCATGAAGGGGACAGGGGCTTCCCAAGAGACCCAGTACTTC. It specifies CASMKGTGASQETQYF.

The rearrangement uses TRBV6-5 and TRBJ2-2; maybe TRBD1 (6 bases). V was trimmed by 6 bases and J by 5 bases, leaving 16 bases between them. CDR3 length equals 15 residues. In germline, CDR1 is MNHEY, CDR2 SVGAGI. This CDR3 is CASSRNTGRTGELFF. The CDR3 DNA is TGTGCCAGCAGCAGAAATACAGGGCGTACCGGGGAGCTGTTTTTT.

The chain joins TRBV7-3 to TRBJ2-3; no clear D gene. The V and J ends lost 0 bases and 2 bases respectively, with 6 bases between them. Germline assignment: CDR1 SGHTA and CDR2 FQGTGA. The CDR3 is made up of 14 amino acids. DNA for the CDR3: TGTGCCAGCAGCTTAACGGCGGTCACAGATACGCAGTATTTT. Translating gives CASSLTAVTDTQYF.

This rearrangement joins TRBV4-1 to TRBJ2-1; TRBD1 matches at 9 bases. The J segment lost 1 base and the V segment lost 3 bases, leaving 4 bases of the junction unmatched. CDR1 is MGHRA and CDR2 is YSYEKL in the germline V gene. The CDR3 runs to 16 residues. CDR3 coding DNA: TGCGCCAGCAGCCACTCCGGGACAGGGTCCTACAATGAGCAGTTCTTC. Encoded protein: CASSHSGTGSYNEQFF.

The chain combines TRBV6-6 with TRBJ2-7; 7 bases map to TRBD2. This CDR3 comprises 15 residues. Unmatched junction bases numbered 7, after V lost 5 bases and J lost 0 bases. CDR1 MNHNY and CDR2 SVGAGI come from the germline V gene (reference sequence). The CDR3, as DNA: TGTGCCAGCAGTGACCTAAAGCGGGGCTCCTACGAGCAGTACTTC. The encoded protein is CASSDLKRGSYEQYF.

This rearrangement joins TRBV4-1 to TRBJ2-1; D gene uncertain. With 1 base removed from V and 6 bases from J, the gap between germline ends came to 16 bases. CDR1 and CDR2 (germline): MGHRA, YSYEKL. There are 16 residues in the CDR3. CDR3 in DNA: TGCGCCAGCAGCCAAGTCTCTCCCTTACTTTCCAATGAGCAGTTCTTC. Protein product: CASSQVSPLLSNEQFF.

The chain uses TRBV5-5 and TRBJ1-5; D remains unclear. This CDR3 region has 13 residues. Trimming took 4 bases from V and 7 from J, leaving 12 bases between them. CDR1 and CDR2 (germline): SGHKS, YYEKEE (reference sequence). CDR3 in amino acids: CASSPFTGQPQHF. CDR3 coding DNA: TGTGCCAGCAGCCCTTTTACCGGGCAGCCCCAGCATTTT.

V gene TRBV6-2 or TRBV6-3 combines with J gene TRBJ1-5; TRBD1 matches 7 bases. V gave up 0 bases and J gave up 8 bases; unmatched junction bases: 10. The CDR3 is 16 residues long. CDR1 is MNHEY and CDR2 is SVGEGT in the germline V gene. CDR3 sequence: CASSYSKTGDREPQHF. The CDR3 nucleotides read TGTGCCAGCAGTTACTCCAAAACAGGGGATAGGGAGCCCCAGCATTTT.

This chain's CDR3 is CASSPRGAFGDTEAFF. The CDR3 nucleotides read TGTGCCAGCAGCCCCAGGGGGGCGTTTGGGGACACTGAAGCTTTCTTT. The chain uses TRBV5-6 and TRBJ1-1; the match to TRBD1 covers 7 bases. The CDR3 totals 16 residues. V dropped 4 bases and J dropped 3; count of bases not matched to a gene: 12. Germline CDR1 and CDR2: SGHDT and YYEEEE.

This clone has only one observation. The V gene is TRBV5-1, the J gene TRBJ1-3; D is unresolved. Trimming took off 2 bases at V and 0 bases at J, with 15 bases between the two ends. The CDR3 runs to 17 residues. The V gene's germline CDR1 is SGHRS and CDR2 YFSETQ. As DNA, the CDR3 is TGCGCCAGCAGCTTAAGTGGATTAAGCTCCTCTGGAAACACCATATATTTT. Translating it yields CASSLSGLSSSGNTIYF.

The chain combines TRBV24-1 with TRBJ2-7, with D uncertain. V was shortened by 5 bases and J by 0 bases, with 13 bases between the two germline ends. Germline CDR1 and CDR2: KGHDR and SFDVKD. The CDR3 sequence is 15 residues long. CDR3 region: CATSATGRSSYEQYF. CDR3 bases: TGTGCCACCAGTGCTACTGGCCGGAGCTCCTACGAGCAGTACTTC.

This chain joins TRBV4-2 and TRBJ1-1, with a tentative D call TRBD1 (5 bases). V dropped 1 base and J dropped 2 bases, with 14 bases sitting between them. This CDR3 is built from 16 residues. CDR1 LGHNA and CDR2 YNFKEQ come from the germline V gene. This chain's CDR3 is CASSQVLRGPNTEAFF. CDR3 DNA: TGTGCCAGCAGCCAAGTCTTGAGGGGCCCAAACACTGAAGCTTTCTTT.

The V call is TRBV12-3 or TRBV12-4, the J call TRBJ2-5; D gene unclear. The CDR3 length is 11 residues. V was shortened by 6 bases and J by 0 bases, with 2 bases between the two germline ends. CDR3 region: CASRYQETQYF. In DNA form, the CDR3 reads TGTGCCAGCAGGTACCAAGAGACCCAGTACTTC.

The sample holds one count of this clone. The rearrangement joins TRBV29-1 to TRBJ2-2, with 7 bases lining up with TRBD1. Germline values: CDR1 SQVTM, CDR2 ANQGSEA. This CDR3 is 14 amino acids long. Trimming took 7 bases from V and 4 from J; bases not matched to a gene: 9. The CDR3 DNA reads TGCAGCGGTCGACAGGGCGGTGGCACCGGGGAGCTGTTTTTT. It encodes CSGRQGGGTGELFF.

The chain is built from TRBV7-7 and TRBJ2-1, with TRBD1 identical over 9 bases. The CDR3 loop spans 14 amino acids. Per germline, CDR1 SSHAT and CDR2 FNYEAQ (reference sequence). With V trimmed by 4 bases and J by 8 bases, 6 bases remained unmatched. The DNA for the CDR3 is TGTGCCAGCAGCTCCAGACAGGGGGGGGATGAGCAGTTCTTC. The encoded protein is CASSSRQGGDEQFF.

This clone has only a few counts. The chain has TRBV12-5 and TRBJ1-2; the D is unclear. Between the trimmed V and J ends, which lost 3 bases and 10 bases, there was a span of 15 bases. This CDR3 contains 13 residues. CDR1 and CDR2 from the germline V gene are LGHNT and FRNRAP. DNA for the CDR3: TGTGCTAGTGGTTTCTCGGACCCAATTGACTACACCTTC. Translating gives CASGFSDPIDYTF.

The chain joins TRBV9 to TRBJ2-7; D may correspond to TRBD1 or TRBD2 (5 bases each). Trimming took off 2 bases at V and 2 bases at J, with 14 bases between the two ends. This CDR3 spans 15 amino acids. From germline, CDR1 is SGDLS and CDR2 YYNGEE. The CDR3 nucleotides read TGTGCCAGCAGCGTTTGGGACGGTGAAACCTACGAGCAGTACTTC. Translating gives CASSVWDGETYEQYF.